Below are 25 T cell receptor beta chains sequenced from a single sample in a study of CD8+CD57+ T cells in acquired aplastic anemia. The template for TCR beta VDJ and CDR3 sequence profiling was genomic DNA. TCRdb reprocessed the reads via MiXCR and lists one record per CDR3 protein. The sample has a few hundred thousand distinct CDR3 sequences, over 60% seen once. Input material: sorted CD4+, CD8+, or CD8+CD57+ T cells (not recorded which) from PBMCs. The source of these receptors is a human donor in good health.

There are many counts of this clonotype. The genes are TRBV5-8 and TRBJ2-7; 8 bases map to TRBD2. Germline CDR1 is SGHTS and CDR2 is YDEGEE. The CDR3 extends over 14 amino acids. The V and J ends lost 3 bases and 3 bases, in that order; junction bases with no gene match: 5. CDR3: CASSSGTSIYEQYF. The CDR3 DNA reads TGTGCCAGCAGCTCCGGGACTAGTATCTACGAGCAGTACTTC.

This chain links TRBV7-9 with TRBJ2-5; no clear D. Germline CDR1 is SEHNR and CDR2 is FQNEAQ (reference sequence). The CDR3 is 12 residues long. Trimming cost V 5 bases and J 1 base, with 5 bases left between them. CDR3 amino acids: CASSPLQETQYF. The CDR3 DNA reads TGTGCCAGCAGCCCGCTCCAAGAGACCCAGTACTTC.

This clonotype was counted many times. The V and J genes are TRBV4-1 and TRBJ2-7; no clear D gene. Trimming stripped 3 bases from V and 1 base from J, with 13 bases between. The CDR3 length is 15 residues. Germline V gene sequence: CDR1 MGHRA, CDR2 YSYEKL. CDR3 sequence (DNA): TGCGCCAGCAGCCAGAATGCCGACGAATCCTACGAGCAGTACTTC. Translated: CASSQNADESYEQYF.

The chain is built from TRBV7-9 and TRBJ1-2, with 9 positions matching TRBD1. V was clipped by 4 bases and J by 7 bases; unmatched bases: 10. The CDR3 spans 15 residues. The germline gives CDR1 SEHNR, CDR2 FQNEAQ (reference sequence). CDR3 DNA sequence: TGTGCCAGCAGCTCCCCCCGGGACAGGGAGGGTGGCTACACCTTC. Translation: CASSSPRDREGGYTF.

Comment on this clonotype: The junction departs from germline at one end; a sequencing error may be responsible. The CDR3 here is CASSETGESGIQYF. Here the CDR3 DNA reads TGTGCCAGCAGTGAAACTGGGGAGTCGGGCATTCAGTACTTC. V and J are TRBV10-3 and TRBJ2-4; D may be TRBD2 (5 bases). Germline CDR1 reads ENHRY; CDR2 reads SYGVKD. The CDR3 extends over 14 amino acids.

At least ten counts were recorded for this clonotype. The chain recombines TRBV14 with TRBJ2-1; the match to TRBD1 covers 7 bases. This CDR3 contains 16 residues. Germline trimming cut 1 base from V and 10 bases from J; bases unmatched to any gene: 13. Germline V gene sequence: CDR1 SGHDN, CDR2 FVKESK. CDR3 residues: CASSQAPGVQGWEQFF. In DNA, the CDR3 is TGTGCCAGCAGCCAAGCCCCAGGTGTACAGGGGTGGGAGCAGTTCTTC.

In this sample, this clonotype turned up many times. The rearrangement links TRBV27 to TRBJ2-7; D is possibly TRBD2 (5 bases). The CDR3 has 15 residues. Trimming stripped 6 bases from V and 0 bases from J, with 15 bases between. Per germline, CDR1 MNHEY and CDR2 SMNVEV (reference sequence). The CDR3 spells CASSPRGGSSYEQYF. The CDR3 DNA is TGTGCCAGCAGCCCGCGAGGTGGGAGCTCCTACGAGCAGTACTTC.

This clonotype was seen many times. This chain links TRBV12-3 or TRBV12-4 with TRBJ2-2; D tentatively reads TRBD1 or TRBD2 (5 bases each). The CDR3 runs 16 residues. V shed 6 bases and J shed 2 bases, with 16 bases lying between them. CDR3 DNA sequence: TGTGCCAGCAGGCAACTGGGGGACGCCAACACCGGGGAGCTGTTTTTT. Protein sequence: CASRQLGDANTGELFF.

At least ten counts were recorded for this clonotype. The chain employs TRBV9 and TRBJ2-7; D is possibly TRBD1 (6 bases). This CDR3 spans 13 amino acids. Trimming stripped 1 base from V and 5 bases from J, with 10 bases between. Germline CDR1 is SGDLS and CDR2 is YYNGEE. The CDR3 reads CASSVQGIDEQYF. The CDR3 nucleotides are TGTGCCAGCAGCGTACAGGGGATCGACGAGCAGTACTTC.

The J gene is TRBJ2-3, the V gene TRBV19; D is possibly TRBD1 or TRBD2 (5 bases each). V was shortened by 7 bases and J by 2 bases, with 13 bases between the two germline ends. Germline values: CDR1 LNHDA, CDR2 SQIVND (reference sequence). The CDR3 is made up of 14 amino acids. This chain's CDR3 is CASKKGEYTDTQYF. Here the CDR3 DNA reads TGTGCCAGTAAGAAAGGGGAGTACACAGATACGCAGTATTTT.

Points on this clonotype: The conserved phenylalanine or tryptophan is not found at the CDR3 terminus, so this likely reflects a read error. V is TRBV4-1 and J is TRBJ1-6; D is perhaps TRBD1 (5 bases). The CDR3 has 18 amino acids. Germline CDR1 reads MGHRA; CDR2 reads YSYEKL. V was cut by 1 base and J by 4 bases, with 17 bases left in between. The CDR3 DNA sequence: TGCGCCAGCAGCCAAGGTCGGGTCCCAGGGTGGTATAATTCACCCCTCCACCTT. Translating gives CASSQGRVPGWYNSPLHL.

The rearrangement joins TRBV4-3 to TRBJ2-7; unclear D gene. Trimming took 3 bases from V and 0 from J, leaving 15 bases between them. Per germline, CDR1 LGHNA and CDR2 YSLEER. CDR3 length: 16 amino acids. The CDR3 loop is CASSHASTGGSYEQYF. The DNA for the CDR3 is TGCGCCAGCAGCCATGCCTCGACGGGCGGCTCCTACGAGCAGTACTTC.

The V and J genes are TRBV12-3 or TRBV12-4 and TRBJ2-7; 7 positions match TRBD2. The J segment lost 3 bases and the V segment lost 5 bases, leaving 4 bases of the junction unmatched. The CDR3 covers 13 residues. The CDR3: CASSLGLLYEQYF. CDR3 in DNA: TGTGCCAGCAGTCTGGGACTACTCTACGAGCAGTACTTC.

Worth noting for this clonotype: This clone may be a read error of a much larger clone one base away. The rearrangement joins TRBV7-6 to TRBJ2-2; D possibly corresponds to TRBD1 (6 bases). The CDR3 consists of 16 residues. The germline V and J ends were trimmed by 5 bases and 0 bases, with 13 bases remaining between them. Germline assignment: CDR1 SGHVS and CDR2 FNYEAQ. CDR3: CASSTRTDPNTGELFF. The CDR3 DNA reads as TGTGCCAGCAGCACCCGGACAGACCCGAACACCGGGGAGCTGTTTTTT.

The chain combines TRBV7-9 with TRBJ1-2; 8 bases map to TRBD1. Germline loops: CDR1 SEHNR, CDR2 FQNEAQ (reference sequence). The CDR3 length is 10 residues. V lost 9 bases, J lost 8 bases, and 2 bases stayed unmatched. CDR3 nucleotide sequence: TGTGCCAGTTGGGACAGGGGCTACACCTTC. Amino acids: CASWDRGYTF.

CDR3: CSAPDRFSGANVLTF. The CDR3, as DNA: TGCAGTGCTCCGGACCGATTCTCTGGGGCCAACGTCCTGACTTTC. The J gene is TRBJ2-6, the V gene TRBV20-1; D is unclear. The CDR3 has 15 residues. Germline V gene sequence: CDR1 DFQATT, CDR2 SNEGSKA (reference sequence). Trimming pared 5 bases from V and 0 bases from J, leaving 11 bases between.

This clonotype has only a few counts. The chain is built from TRBV7-8 and TRBJ2-3, with D perhaps matching TRBD2 (5 bases). Germline assignment: CDR1 SGHVS and CDR2 FQNEAQ. Trimming removed 3 bases at V and 3 bases at J, with 13 bases between. This CDR3 contains 15 residues. CDR3 coding DNA: TGTGCCAGCAGCTTCCGGACTGTCGGTACAGATACGCAGTATTTT. Its translation is CASSFRTVGTDTQYF.

The count of this clonotype is one. This chain connects TRBV9 to TRBJ2-5, with TRBD1 as a possible D gene (6 bases). The CDR3 covers 14 residues. V shed 4 bases and J shed 4 bases, with 14 bases lying between them. Germline assignment: CDR1 SGDLS and CDR2 YYNGEE. CDR3 DNA: TGTGCCAGCAGCCCAGGGGTTAAGGGAGAGACCCAGTACTTC. The encoded protein is CASSPGVKGETQYF.

V and J are TRBV20-1 and TRBJ2-1, with 10 bases lining up with TRBD1. CDR3 length equals 14 residues. Germline V lookup: CDR1 DFQATT, CDR2 SNEGSKA (reference sequence). The ends lost 3 bases at V and 4 bases at J; junction bases unmatched: 3. The CDR3 sequence is CSASGTGDYNEQFF. The CDR3 nucleotides are TGCAGTGCTAGCGGGACAGGGGATTACAATGAGCAGTTCTTC.

This clonotype was detected only a few times. The gene calls are TRBV20-1 and TRBJ2-7, with D perhaps given as TRBD1 or TRBD2 (6 bases each). Germline V gene lookup returns CDR1 DFQATT and CDR2 SNEGSKA (reference sequence). The V end lost 6 bases, the J end lost 4 bases, and 16 bases lay between the germline ends. The CDR3 sequence is 13 residues long. The chain's CDR3 is CSAPGAGLYEQYF. The CDR3 coding sequence is TGCAGTGCCCCGGGGGCGGGACTTTACGAGCAGTACTTC.

This clonotype was picked up a small number of times. J is TRBJ2-7 and V is TRBV20-1, with TRBD2 as a possible D gene (5 bases). The V gene's germline CDR1 is DFQATT and CDR2 SNEGSKA (reference sequence). This CDR3 has 12 amino acids. V gave up 3 bases and J gave up 3 bases, with 9 bases separating them. CDR3 region: CSARDGIYEQYF. For the CDR3, the DNA is TGCAGTGCTAGGGACGGGATCTACGAGCAGTACTTC.

The chain employs TRBV24-1 and TRBJ2-2; 9 bases are shared with TRBD1. This CDR3 has 16 residues. Trimming took 0 bases from V and 3 from J; bases not matched to a gene: 1. Germline CDR1 and CDR2: KGHDR and SFDVKD. This CDR3 is CATSDLRQGDTGELFF. The CDR3 bases are TGTGCCACCAGTGATTTGCGACAGGGGGACACCGGGGAGCTGTTTTTT.

The table lists this clonotype with a few counts. The chain combines TRBV28 with TRBJ1-5; tentative D call: TRBD1 (5 bases). V was cut by 2 bases and J by 7 bases, with 12 bases left in between. This CDR3 has 14 amino acids. CDR1 and CDR2 (germline): MDHEN, SYDVKM. The CDR3 loop reads CASSLVGSGQPQHF. The CDR3, as DNA: TGTGCCAGCAGTTTAGTGGGGTCAGGGCAGCCCCAGCATTTT.

This chain links TRBV9 with TRBJ2-4; 11 nucleotides agree with TRBD1. V lost 0 bases to trimming and J lost 0 bases; unmatched junction nucleotides: 14. CDR3 length: 21 residues. Germline V gene data show CDR1 as SGDLS and CDR2 as YYNGEE. DNA of the CDR3: TGTGCCAGCAGCGTAGAAGGGGGAGGACAGGGGGCGATTATAGCCAAAAACATTCAGTACTTC. Its translation: CASSVEGGGQGAIIAKNIQYF.

The chain joins TRBV4-3 to TRBJ1-2; D remains unclear. Trimming shortened V by 1 base and J by 6 bases, and 15 bases separated the two germline ends. Germline CDR1 and CDR2: LGHNA and YSLEER. The CDR3 spans 15 residues. The CDR3 here is CASSQVRRATNGYTF. In nucleotides, the CDR3 is TGCGCCAGCAGCCAAGTACGACGGGCTACGAATGGCTACACCTTC.